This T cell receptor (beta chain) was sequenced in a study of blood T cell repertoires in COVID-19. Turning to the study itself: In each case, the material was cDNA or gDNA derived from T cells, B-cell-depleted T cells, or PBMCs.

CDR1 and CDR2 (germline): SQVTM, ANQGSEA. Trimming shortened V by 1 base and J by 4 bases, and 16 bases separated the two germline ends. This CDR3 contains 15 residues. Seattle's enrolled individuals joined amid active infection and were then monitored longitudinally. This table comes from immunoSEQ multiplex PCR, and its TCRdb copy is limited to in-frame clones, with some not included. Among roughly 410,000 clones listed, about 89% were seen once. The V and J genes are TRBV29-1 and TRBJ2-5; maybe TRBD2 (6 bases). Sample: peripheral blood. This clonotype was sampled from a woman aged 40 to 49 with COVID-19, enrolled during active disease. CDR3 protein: CSVEVGGGLVETQYF. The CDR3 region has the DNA TGCAGCGTTGAAGTTGGTGGAGGGCTCGTAGAGACCCAGTACTTC.